In this sample, the clone carrying this T cell receptor beta chain turned up a few times. The antigen is undetermined. Per the germline V gene, CDR1 is MDHEN and CDR2 is SYDVKM. The trim removed 2 bases at V and 7 bases at J, leaving 7 bases unmatched. CDR3 length: 14 amino acids. The TCRbeta library incorporated unique molecular identifiers. TCRdb re-called the PCR reads through MiXCR, storing one row per CDR3 protein. Here the sample spans 800,000 to 1,000,000 distinct CDR3 sequences, around 30% being singletons. The sample is drawn from a study of T-cell reconstitution after alpha-beta-depleted transplantation in children. Findings and caveats of the study: Several hundred expanded graft clones reportedly supplied alpha-beta T cells about two months after transplant.

This specimen consisted of PBMCs, mostly from graft donor cells, obtained 360 days after TCRalphabeta/CD19-depleted stem cell transplant. The rearrangement links TRBV28 to TRBJ1-2; TRBD1 matches at 7 bases. The sequence was obtained from a boy under two years old who had a stem cell transplant for SCID, so the T cells may come from the graft donor. CDR3 region: CASSLPDRDPGYTF. The CDR3 coding sequence is TGTGCCAGCAGTTTACCCGACAGGGATCCTGGCTACACCTTC.